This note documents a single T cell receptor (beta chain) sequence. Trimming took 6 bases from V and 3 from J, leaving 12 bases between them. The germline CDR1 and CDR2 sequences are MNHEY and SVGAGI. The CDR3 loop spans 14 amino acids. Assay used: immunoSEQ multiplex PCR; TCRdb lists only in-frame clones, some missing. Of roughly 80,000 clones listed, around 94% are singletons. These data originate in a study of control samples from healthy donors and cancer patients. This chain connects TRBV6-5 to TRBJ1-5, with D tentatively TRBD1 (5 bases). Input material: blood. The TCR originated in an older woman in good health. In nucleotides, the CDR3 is TGTGCCAGCAGCCCCGGGACTCTCAATCAGCCCCAGCATTTT. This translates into CASSPGTLNQPQHF.